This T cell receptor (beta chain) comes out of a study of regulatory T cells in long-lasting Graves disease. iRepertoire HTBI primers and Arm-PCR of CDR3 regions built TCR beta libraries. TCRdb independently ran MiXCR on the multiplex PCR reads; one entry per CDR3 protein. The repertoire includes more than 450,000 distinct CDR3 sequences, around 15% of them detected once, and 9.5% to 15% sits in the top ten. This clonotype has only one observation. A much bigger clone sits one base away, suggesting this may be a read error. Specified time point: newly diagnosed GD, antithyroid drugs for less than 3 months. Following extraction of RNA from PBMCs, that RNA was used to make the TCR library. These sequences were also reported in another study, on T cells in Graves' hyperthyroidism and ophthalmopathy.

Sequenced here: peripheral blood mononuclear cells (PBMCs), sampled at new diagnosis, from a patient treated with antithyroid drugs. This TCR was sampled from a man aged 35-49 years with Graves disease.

The CDR3 here is CASSPINHEQYF. The DNA of the CDR3 is TGTGCCAGCAGCCCGATAAACCACGAGCAGTACTTC. The chain links TRBV28 to TRBJ2-7; unclear D gene. V lost 6 bases and J lost 5, with 11 bases in between. Germline V gene lookup returns CDR1 MDHEN and CDR2 SYDVKM. CDR3 length: 12 amino acids.